These T cell receptor beta chains were read from a single sample in a study of cytomegalovirus exposure and HLA in healthy donors. Repertoires were generated with immunoSEQ multiplex PCR, while TCRdb's copy carries only in-frame clones and drops some. Counted here are around 260,000 clones, around 91% occurring once; the ten biggest clones make up approximately 3.1%. Sequenced: PBMCs. These receptors were taken from a woman aged 25 to 45 in good health and CMV-seronegative. The CDR3 runs from the conserved cysteine through the conserved F or W. The D gene is left open where the match is weak. Part of the rows lack a size; the others show once, few, many or a class for expanded clones.

>TRBJ2-7|14|TRBD1|NA|TRBV4-3
TGCGCCAGCAGCCAAGTACAGGGGGCGAGCGAGCAGTACTTC
CASSQVQGASEQYF
>TRBJ1-1|14|NA|NA|TRBV29-1
TGCAGCGCTGGGGGGGGTGGTAAGGACACTGAAGCTTTCTTT
CSAGGGGKDTEAFF
>TRBJ2-7|15|NA|NA|TRBV28
TGTGCCAGCAGTCCTTGGGGGGAGGCAATCTACGAGCAGTACTTC
CASSPWGEAIYEQYF
>TRBJ2-3|15|TRBD1|once|TRBV6-1
TGTGCCAGCAGGGAGGACAGGGACAGTTCGGATACGCAGTATTTT
CASREDRDSSDTQYF
>TRBJ2-1|16|TRBD2|once|TRBV7-9
TGTGCCAGCAGCTTCCCCCTAGCGGGAACCTACAATGAGCAGTTCTTC
CASSFPLAGTYNEQFF
>TRBJ2-1|17|TRBD2|NA|TRBV25-1
TGTGCCAGCAGTGCCATACCTTTGGCGGGAGAGTACAATGAGCAGTTCTTC
CASSAIPLAGEYNEQFF
>TRBJ1-2|15|NA|once|TRBV4-2
TGTGCCAGCAGCCAAGCGGGGCTAGCTAACTATGGCTACACCTTC
CASSQAGLANYGYTF
>TRBJ2-3|12|NA|NA|TRBV11-3
TGTGCCAGCAGCTCGCATGGAGATACGCAGTATTTT
CASSSHGDTQYF
>TRBJ2-3|14|TRBD1|NA|TRBV13
TGTGCCAGCAGCCTAGACAGGGGAGGAGATACGCAGTATTTT
CASSLDRGGDTQYF
>TRBJ1-4|15|TRBD1|NA|TRBV15
TGTGCCACCAGCAGAGAAAGTAGGGGGCTTGGAAAACTGTTTTTT
CATSRESRGLGKLFF
>TRBJ1-5|16|NA|NA|TRBV7-3
TGTGCCAGCAGCTTACGGTCAGAGTTTAGCAATCAGCCCCAGCATTTT
CASSLRSEFSNQPQHF
>TRBJ1-1|14|TRBD1|NA|TRBV11-2
TGTGCCAGCAGCTCCTTCGGACAGGGGTATCATGCTTTCTTT
CASSSFGQGYHAFF
>TRBJ2-1|14|TRBD2|NA|TRBV27
TGTGCCAGCAGTTTAGGACTAGCAGGGAGTGAGCAGTTCTTC
CASSLGLAGSEQFF
>TRBJ2-7|15|NA|NA|TRBV4-3
TGCGCCAGCAGCCAAGATGAGGGGGTCTCCTACGAGCAGTACTTC
CASSQDEGVSYEQYF
>TRBJ1-2|11|NA|NA|TRBV19
TGTGCCAGTAGTATATCGGAGCTCTACACCTTC
CASSISELYTF
>TRBJ2-5|15|NA|NA|TRBV5-8
TGTGCCAGCAGCTTGGGGGAGCGGACGGAAGAGACCCAGTACTTC
CASSLGERTEETQYF
>TRBJ2-7|15|NA|NA|TRBV11-3
TGTGCCAGCAGCCTGCAACGGACACACTCCTACGAGCAGTACTTC
CASSLQRTHSYEQYF
>TRBJ2-7|11|NA|NA|TRBV20-1
TGCAGTGCTAGTGCTGGGGTCGAGCAGTACTTC
CSASAGVEQYF
>TRBJ1-4|16|TRBD1|NA|TRBV11-2
TGTGCCAGCAGCTTAATCCGGGACAGAAGATCAGAAAAACTGTTTTTT
CASSLIRDRRSEKLFF
>TRBJ2-1|14|TRBD1|NA|TRBV7-9
TGTGCCAGCAGCCGAACTCTAGGGGGCGCGGAGCAGTTCTTC
CASSRTLGGAEQFF
>TRBJ2-7|16|NA|NA|TRBV28
TGTGCCAGCAGTGGGTCAGAGGCCCTAAGCTCCTACGAGCAGTACTTC
CASSGSEALSSYEQYF
>TRBJ2-1|17|NA|NA|TRBV7-2
TGTGCCAGCAGCTTAACTCGGTCGGTCTTAGTCACACATGAGCAGTTCTTC
CASSLTRSVLVTHEQFF
>TRBJ2-7|17|TRBD2|NA|TRBV5-5
TGTGCCAGCAGCTTGACCCGGACTAGCGGGGATTACTACGAGCAGTACTTC
CASSLTRTSGDYYEQYF
>TRBJ2-7|13|NA|NA|TRBV27
TGTGCCAGCAGTTTAAGGAGTGGTTACGAGCAGTACTTC
CASSLRSGYEQYF
>TRBJ1-4|19|TRBD1|NA|TRBV5-1
TGCGCCAGCAGCTCCTACCCGGGGACAGGGCTTCGGACTAATGAAAAACTGTTTTTT
CASSSYPGTGLRTNEKLFF
>TRBJ2-5|15|TRBD1|NA|TRBV19
TGTGCCAGTAGTAGGGCCGGGACAGGGACAGAGACCCAGTACTTC
CASSRAGTGTETQYF
>TRBJ2-3|13|NA|NA|TRBV18
TGTGCCAGCTCACCGTCTACCGGGACACCTCAGTATTTT
CASSPSTGTPQYF
>TRBJ2-5|14|NA|NA|TRBV27
TGTGCCAGCTCCCCAGGGGCCCCTCGAGAGACCCAGTACTTC
CASSPGAPRETQYF
>TRBJ2-1|11|NA|NA|TRBV5-6
TGTGCCAGCACATTATACAATGAGCAGTTCTTC
CASTLYNEQFF
>TRBJ2-2|17|NA|NA|TRBV11-3
TGTGCCAGCAGCTTAGAAAAGGGCCTCTTGTCAGGCGGGGAGCTGTTTTTT
CASSLEKGLLSGGELFF
>TRBJ1-2|15|NA|NA|TRBV7-2
TGTGCCAGCAGCCCCTCCGTGGGGACCAACTATGGCTACACCTTC
CASSPSVGTNYGYTF
>TRBJ1-4|16|TRBD1|NA|TRBV2
TGTGCCAGCAGCGAACGACAGGGCCCTTCTAATGAAAAACTGTTTTTT
CASSERQGPSNEKLFF
>TRBJ1-1|15|TRBD1|NA|TRBV5-1
TGCGCCAGCAGTTTCGAGGGGGCGCGGGGCACTGAAGCTTTCTTT
CASSFEGARGTEAFF
>TRBJ1-4|15|TRBD1|NA|TRBV19
TGTGCCAGTAGTAAGACAGGGGGCTCTAATGAAAAACTGTTTTTT
CASSKTGGSNEKLFF
>TRBJ2-2|15|NA|NA|TRBV19
TGTGCCAGTAGTATACCCAGCGGAGGTACCGGGGAGCTGTTTTTT
CASSIPSGGTGELFF
>TRBJ1-4|15|NA|NA|TRBV4-1
TGCGCCAGCAGCCAAGCCTATGGGACATCTGAAAAACTGTTTTTT
CASSQAYGTSEKLFF
>TRBJ2-1|14|TRBD2|NA|TRBV13
TGTGCCAGCAGTAGCGGACTAGCTAGCAATGAGCAGTTCTTC
CASSSGLASNEQFF
>TRBJ2-1|14|NA|NA|TRBV29-1
TGCAGCGTTGAAGACAGGAGCTCCTACAATGAGCAGTTCTTC
CSVEDRSSYNEQFF
>TRBJ1-2|13|NA|NA|TRBV2
TGTGCCAGCAGTGCTGGGACCATCCACGGCTACACCTTC
CASSAGTIHGYTF
>TRBJ2-3|15|TRBD2|NA|TRBV27
TGTGCCAGCAGTCCCGGGACTATCGTACCAGATACGCAGTATTTT
CASSPGTIVPDTQYF
>TRBJ2-3|14|NA|NA|TRBV6-1
TGTGCCAGCAGGAGGGGAGAGGGCGCAGATACGCAGTATTTT
CASRRGEGADTQYF
>TRBJ1-4|16|NA|NA|TRBV13
TGTGCCAGCAGCTCAGGCGGTTTGTCCGCCAATGAAAAACTGTTTTTT
CASSSGGLSANEKLFF
>TRBJ2-7|17|TRBD1|NA|TRBV4-3
TGCGCCAGCAGCCCGAACCGGGACAGAAGTTTCTCCTACGAGCAGTACTTC
CASSPNRDRSFSYEQYF
>TRBJ2-1|16|TRBD2|NA|TRBV14
TGTGCCAGCAGCCCTAATCCGGGGACTAGCGGTCTGGGAGAGGTCTTC
CASSPNPGTSGLGEVF
>TRBJ2-7|17|TRBD1|few|TRBV5-4
TGTGCCAGCAGCTTTTTCGGGACAGGGGGCTATAGTTACGAGCAGTACTTC
CASSFFGTGGYSYEQYF
>TRBJ2-5|10|NA|NA|TRBV20-1
TGCAGTGCTAGACAAGAGACCCAGTACTTC
CSARQETQYF
>TRBJ2-2|15|TRBD2|NA|TRBV28
TGTGCCAGCAGCCTAGGGACTATCAACACCGGGGAGCTGTTTTTT
CASSLGTINTGELFF
>TRBJ2-1|12|NA|NA|TRBV28
TGTGCCAGCCTAGACTCCTACAATGAGCAGTTCTTC
CASLDSYNEQFF
>TRBJ1-5|13|NA|NA|TRBV7-9
TGTGCCAGCAGCTTAACTCTAGACCAGCCCCAGCATTTT
CASSLTLDQPQHF
>TRBJ2-1|17|TRBD1|NA|TRBV7-6
TGTGCCAGCAGCTTGACAGTCCGGGACAGGGGGCTGGATGAGCAGTTCTTC
CASSLTVRDRGLDEQFF
>TRBJ2-1|15|TRBD2|NA|TRBV5-1
TGCGCCAGCAGCTTGTCGACTAGCGGTTACAATGAGCAGTTCTTC
CASSLSTSGYNEQFF
>TRBJ2-1|15|NA|NA|TRBV7-3
TGTGCCAGCAGCCACGGGTCCGTAACGTACAATGAGCAGTTCTTC
CASSHGSVTYNEQFF
>TRBJ2-2|14|NA|NA|TRBV15
TGTGCCACCAGCAGAGGGGAAGGGGCCGGGGATCTGTTTTTT
CATSRGEGAGDLFF
>TRBJ2-5|17|TRBD2|NA|TRBV27
TGTGCCAGCAGTTTATTAGCGGGGGGACTAGCGGGGGAGACCCAGTACTTC
CASSLLAGGLAGETQYF